This TCR beta chain came from a study of cytomegalovirus exposure and HLA in healthy donors. For the study at large: About 180 million T cells yielded 120 million or so unique TCR beta sequences, as an earlier analysis found. Of about 400 genotyped donors, approximately 84% clustered with self-reported Caucasian donors.

V was pared by 2 bases and J by 5 bases, with 15 bases between. The CDR3 is 16 amino acids. Germline V gene data show CDR1 as SGHAT and CDR2 as FQNNGV. It was with 60 Vbeta and 13 Jbeta primers that the PCR ran. Profiling relied on immunoSEQ multiplex PCR, and the TCRdb table lists in-frame clones only, not all of them. Of over 120,000 clones in the sample, about 75% were seen once. The rearrangement uses TRBV11-2 and TRBJ1-4; a possible D gene is TRBD1 (5 bases). The receptor was isolated from a man aged 30-40 years in good health and CMV-seronegative. The sequencing sample was made of PBMCs. For the CDR3, the DNA is TGTGCCAGCAGCTTAATGATTGGTGGGGGGAATGAAAAACTGTTTTTT. Amino acid sequence: CASSLMIGGGNEKLFF.